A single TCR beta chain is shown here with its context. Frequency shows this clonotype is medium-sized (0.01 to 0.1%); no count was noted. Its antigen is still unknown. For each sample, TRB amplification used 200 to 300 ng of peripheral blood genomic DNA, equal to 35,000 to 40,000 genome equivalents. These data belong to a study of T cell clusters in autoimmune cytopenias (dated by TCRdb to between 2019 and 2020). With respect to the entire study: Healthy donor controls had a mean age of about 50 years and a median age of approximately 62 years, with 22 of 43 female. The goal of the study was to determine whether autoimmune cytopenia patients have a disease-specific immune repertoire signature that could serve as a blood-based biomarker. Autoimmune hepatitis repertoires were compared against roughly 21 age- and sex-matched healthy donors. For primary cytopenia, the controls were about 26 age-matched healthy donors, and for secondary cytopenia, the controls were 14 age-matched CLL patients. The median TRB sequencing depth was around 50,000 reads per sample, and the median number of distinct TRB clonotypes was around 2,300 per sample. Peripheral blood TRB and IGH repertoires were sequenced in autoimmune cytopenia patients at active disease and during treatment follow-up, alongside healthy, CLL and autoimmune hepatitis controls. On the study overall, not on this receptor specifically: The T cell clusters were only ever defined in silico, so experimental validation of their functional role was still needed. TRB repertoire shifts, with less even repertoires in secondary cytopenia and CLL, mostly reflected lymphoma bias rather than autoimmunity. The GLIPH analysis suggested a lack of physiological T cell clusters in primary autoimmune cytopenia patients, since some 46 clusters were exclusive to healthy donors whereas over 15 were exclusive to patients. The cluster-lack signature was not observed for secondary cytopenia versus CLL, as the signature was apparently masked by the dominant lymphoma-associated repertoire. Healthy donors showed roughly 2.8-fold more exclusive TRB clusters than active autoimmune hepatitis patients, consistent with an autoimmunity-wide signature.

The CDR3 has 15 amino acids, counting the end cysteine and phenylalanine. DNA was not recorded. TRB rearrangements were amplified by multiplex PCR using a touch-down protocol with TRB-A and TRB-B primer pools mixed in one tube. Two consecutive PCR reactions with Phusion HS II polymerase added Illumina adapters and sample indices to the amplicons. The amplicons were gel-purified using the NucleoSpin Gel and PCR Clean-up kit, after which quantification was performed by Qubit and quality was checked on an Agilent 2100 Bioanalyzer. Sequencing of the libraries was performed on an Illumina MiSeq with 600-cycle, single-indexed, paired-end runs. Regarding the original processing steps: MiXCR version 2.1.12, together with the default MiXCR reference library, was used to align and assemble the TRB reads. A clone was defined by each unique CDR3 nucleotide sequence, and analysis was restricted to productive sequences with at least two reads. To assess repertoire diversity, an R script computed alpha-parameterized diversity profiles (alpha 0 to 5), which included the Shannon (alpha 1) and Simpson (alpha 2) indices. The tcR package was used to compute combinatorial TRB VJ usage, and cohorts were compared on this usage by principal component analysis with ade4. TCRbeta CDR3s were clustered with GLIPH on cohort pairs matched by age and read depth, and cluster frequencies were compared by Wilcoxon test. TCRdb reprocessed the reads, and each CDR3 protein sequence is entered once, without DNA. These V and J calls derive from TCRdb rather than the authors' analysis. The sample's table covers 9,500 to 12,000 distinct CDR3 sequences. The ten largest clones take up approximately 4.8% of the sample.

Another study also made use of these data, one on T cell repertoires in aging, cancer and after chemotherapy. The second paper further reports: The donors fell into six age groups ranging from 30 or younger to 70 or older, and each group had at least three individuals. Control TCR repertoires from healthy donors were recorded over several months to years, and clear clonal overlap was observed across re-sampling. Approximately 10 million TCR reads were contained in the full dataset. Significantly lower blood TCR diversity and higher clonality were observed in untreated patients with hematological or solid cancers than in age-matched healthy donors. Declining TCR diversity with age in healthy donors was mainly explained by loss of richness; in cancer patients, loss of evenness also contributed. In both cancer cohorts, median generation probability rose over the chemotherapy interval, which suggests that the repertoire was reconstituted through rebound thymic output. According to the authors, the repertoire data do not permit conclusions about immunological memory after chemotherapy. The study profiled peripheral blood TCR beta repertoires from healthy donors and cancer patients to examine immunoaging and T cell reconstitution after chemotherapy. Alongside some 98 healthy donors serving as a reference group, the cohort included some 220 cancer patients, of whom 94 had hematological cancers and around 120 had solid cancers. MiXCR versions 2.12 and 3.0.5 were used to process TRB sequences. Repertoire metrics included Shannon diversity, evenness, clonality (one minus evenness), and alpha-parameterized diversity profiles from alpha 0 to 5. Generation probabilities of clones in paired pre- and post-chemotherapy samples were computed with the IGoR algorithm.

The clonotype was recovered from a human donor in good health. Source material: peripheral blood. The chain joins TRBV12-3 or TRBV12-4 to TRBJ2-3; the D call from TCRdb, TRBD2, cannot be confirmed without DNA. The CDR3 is CASSVLAGMTDTQYF.